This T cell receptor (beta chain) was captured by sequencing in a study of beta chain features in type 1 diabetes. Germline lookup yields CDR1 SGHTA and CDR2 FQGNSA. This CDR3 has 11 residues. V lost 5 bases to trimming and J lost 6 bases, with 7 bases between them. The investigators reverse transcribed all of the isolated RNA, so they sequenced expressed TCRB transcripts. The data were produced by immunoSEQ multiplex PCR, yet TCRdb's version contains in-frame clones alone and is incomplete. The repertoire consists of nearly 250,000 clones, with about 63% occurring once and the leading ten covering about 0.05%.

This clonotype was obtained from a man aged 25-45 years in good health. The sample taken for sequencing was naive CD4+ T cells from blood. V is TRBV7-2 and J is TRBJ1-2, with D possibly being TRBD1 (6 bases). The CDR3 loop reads CASSNRDGYTF. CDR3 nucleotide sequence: TGTGCCAGCAGCAACAGGGATGGCTACACCTTC. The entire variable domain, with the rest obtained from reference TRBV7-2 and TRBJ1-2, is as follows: GAGVSQSPSNKVTEKGKDVELRCDPISGHTALYWYRQSLGQGLEFLIYFQGNSAPDKSGLPSDRFSAERTGGSVSTLTIQRTQQEDSAVYLCASSNRDGYTFGSGTRLTVV.